What follows describes a single T cell receptor beta chain. What it binds is not known. This sample is part of a study of CD8+ T cells in alopecia areata. Looking at the study overall: Oral tofacitinib, 5 to 10 mg twice daily, was given in an open-label trial. Severity scoring for treated patients was based on the percentage of affected scalp area.

CDR3 length: 15 residues. Germline assignment: CDR1 SGHRS and CDR2 YFSETQ. V lost 0 bases, J lost 0 bases, and 2 bases stayed unmatched. Treatment given: oral pan-JAK inhibitor, 5-10 mg twice daily. Points from the study as a whole: Numerous expanded lesional clones remained in scalp and blood during tofacitinib. Clonality exceeded that of normal scalp in lesional scalp, most notably in alopecia totalis/universalis.

RNA, once extracted, was reverse transcribed into cDNA for use as the sequencing template. The repertoire was sequenced with immunoSEQ multiplex PCR; TCRdb's copy has only in-frame clones and lacks some. The sample holds 90,000 to 120,000 clones, 65% to 85% seen once. This rearrangement joins TRBV5-1 to TRBJ1-1; 7 bases match TRBD1. The sequence was obtained from a human donor with alopecia areata. The sample consisted of CD8+ T cells sorted from blood, taken at week 24, from a patient treated with tofacitinib. The CDR3 DNA reads TGCGCCAGCAGCTTGGTGGACAGGCTGAACACTGAAGCTTTCTTT. This encodes CASSLVDRLNTEAFF.